This T cell receptor beta chain comes out of a study of multiple sclerosis patients with progressive multifocal leukoencephalopathy. Germline CDR1 GTSNPN, CDR2 SVGIG (reference sequence). Trimming removed 4 bases at V and 5 bases at J, with 11 bases between. The CDR3 length is 12 residues. TCRdb keeps only in-frame clones here, not all; method: immunoSEQ multiplex PCR. This sample has some 27,000 clones, with almost 90% found just once. Time point indicated: 12 to 13 months of natalizumab therapy. The chain couples TRBV30 to TRBJ2-5, with D tentatively TRBD2 (5 bases). The TCR was taken from a human donor with multiple sclerosis. Specimen: PBMCs, collected from a patient treated with natalizumab. The CDR3, as DNA: TGTGCCTGGAAAAAGCGAGGGGAGACCCAGTACTTC. Translating gives CAWKKRGETQYF.